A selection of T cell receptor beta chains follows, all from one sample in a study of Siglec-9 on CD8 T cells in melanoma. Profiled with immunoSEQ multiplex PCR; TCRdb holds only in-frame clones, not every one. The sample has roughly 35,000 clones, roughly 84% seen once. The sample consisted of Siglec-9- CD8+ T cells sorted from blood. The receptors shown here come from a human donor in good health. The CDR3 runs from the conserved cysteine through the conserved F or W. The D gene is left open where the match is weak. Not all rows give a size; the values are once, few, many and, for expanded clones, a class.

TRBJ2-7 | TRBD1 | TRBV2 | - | CASRRDSYEQYF
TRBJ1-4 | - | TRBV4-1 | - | CASSQDRYEGTGANEKLFF
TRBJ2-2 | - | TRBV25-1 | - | CASSEYRDTGELFF
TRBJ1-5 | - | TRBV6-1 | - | CASSEESGVGNQPQHF
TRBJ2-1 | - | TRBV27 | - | CASSLWGTSYNEQFF
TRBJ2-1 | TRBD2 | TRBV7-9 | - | CASSSTSGSSYNEQFF
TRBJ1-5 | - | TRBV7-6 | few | CASSYGGNQPQHF
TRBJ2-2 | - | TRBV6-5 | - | CASSYSGAFTGELFF
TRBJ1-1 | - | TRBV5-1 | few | CASSYEAMNTEAFF
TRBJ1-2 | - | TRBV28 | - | CASTLRTPYGYTF
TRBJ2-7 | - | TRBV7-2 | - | CASSFLGGYIYEQYF
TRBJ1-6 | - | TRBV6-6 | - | CASSYGGYNSPLHF
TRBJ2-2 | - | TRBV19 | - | CASSIGTDNGELFF
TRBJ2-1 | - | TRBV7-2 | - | CASSSRDSYNEQFF
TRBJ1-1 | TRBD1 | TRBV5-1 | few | CASSLTGENTEAFF
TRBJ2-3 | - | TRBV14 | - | CASSKGRASYLDTQYF
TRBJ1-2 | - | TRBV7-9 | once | CASSPWTENYGYTF
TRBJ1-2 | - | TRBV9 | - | CASGRSLLTPNYGYTF
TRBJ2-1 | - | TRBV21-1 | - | CASSQMTKREYYNEQFF
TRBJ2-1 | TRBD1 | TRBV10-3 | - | CAISEPGGNHNEQFF
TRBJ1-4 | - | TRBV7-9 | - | CASSLERGLGNEKLFF
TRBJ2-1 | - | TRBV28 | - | CASSSRDAFNEQFF
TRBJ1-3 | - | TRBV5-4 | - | CASSFQGFGNTIYF
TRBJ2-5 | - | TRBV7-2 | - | CASSLHSVSETQYF
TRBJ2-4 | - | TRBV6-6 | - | CASSYPAPGTENIQYF
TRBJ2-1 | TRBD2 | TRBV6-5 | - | CASSFSGRAGNEQFF
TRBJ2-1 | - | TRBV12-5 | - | CASGLPTGSSYNEQFF
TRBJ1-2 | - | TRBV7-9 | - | CASSAGPPNYGYTF
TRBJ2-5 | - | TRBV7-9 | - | CASSYFWDNQETQYF
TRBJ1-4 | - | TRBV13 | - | CASSFSGAFNEKLFF
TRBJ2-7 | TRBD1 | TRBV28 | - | CASRPQYRGGPYEQYF
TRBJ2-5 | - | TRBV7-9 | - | CASSPPTRVLETQYF
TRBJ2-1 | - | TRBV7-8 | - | CASSLGEVSASDEQFF
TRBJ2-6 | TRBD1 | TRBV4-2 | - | CASSQRDRGSPGANVLTF
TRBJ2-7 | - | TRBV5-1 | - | CASSLAPGTYEQYF
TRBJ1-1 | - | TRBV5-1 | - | CASSPDWGRNTEAFF
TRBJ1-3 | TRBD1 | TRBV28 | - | CASSPYTGAGNTIYF
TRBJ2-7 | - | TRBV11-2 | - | CASSSFSGTFYEQYF
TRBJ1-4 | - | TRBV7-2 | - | CASSLKRPPGITTNEKLFF
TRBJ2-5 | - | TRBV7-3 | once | CASSPDETHETQYF
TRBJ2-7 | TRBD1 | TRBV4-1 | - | CASSRQGDRAYEQYF
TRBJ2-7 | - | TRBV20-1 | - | CSARPQGFQYF
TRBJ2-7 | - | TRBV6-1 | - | CASSPPPGLSYEQYF
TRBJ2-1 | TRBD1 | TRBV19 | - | CASTTGGGNEQFF
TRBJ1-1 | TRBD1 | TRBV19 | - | CASSIQPGQGLNTEAFF
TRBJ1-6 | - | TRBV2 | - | CASRGDTVSPLHF
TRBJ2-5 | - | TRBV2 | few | CASSTGGETQYF
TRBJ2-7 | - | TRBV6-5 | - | CASSDARDRTEQYF
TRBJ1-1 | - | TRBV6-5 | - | CASSYSAGENTEAFF
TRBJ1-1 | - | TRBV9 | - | CASSVGGTSEAFF